This is a list of T cell receptor beta chains from one sample in a study of shared clonotypes between healthy human individuals. Sequenced by immunoSEQ multiplex PCR; TCRdb stores in-frame clones only, minus some. There are millions of clones in the sample; 85% to 95% occur only once, and about 0.13% lies in the top ten. The sample taken for sequencing was naive CD4+ T cells sorted from blood. All receptors come from a man aged 18 to 29 in good health. The CDR3 runs from the conserved cysteine through the conserved F or W. Fields, in order: J gene, clone size, V gene, D gene, CDR3 protein, CDR3 DNA. A D gene is named only where the DNA matches it firmly. Where a row states a size, it is once, few, many or the class of an expanded clone; other rows omit it.

TRBJ2-2 | once | TRBV10-3 | TRBD1 | CAISVDRANTGELFF | TGTGCCATCAGTGTCGACAGGGCGAACACCGGGGAGCTGTTTTTT
TRBJ1-2 | NA | TRBV10-3 | NA | CANYLFVRAAYTF | TGTGCCAACTACTTATTTGTTAGGGCCGCCTACACCTTC
TRBJ2-3 | NA | TRBV9 | TRBD2 | CASSVAASGSTDTQYF | TGTGCCAGCAGCGTAGCGGCTAGCGGGAGCACAGATACGCAGTATTTT
TRBJ2-5 | NA | TRBV30 | TRBD2 | CAWNRGLRETQYF | TGTGCCTGGAATAGGGGACTACGAGAGACCCAGTACTTC
TRBJ1-2 | NA | TRBV29-1 | TRBD1 | CSVDRVPDGYTF | TGCAGCGTCGACAGGGTCCCGGATGGCTACACCTTC
TRBJ2-3 | NA | TRBV6-5 | NA | CASTPAGQDTQYF | TGTGCCAGCACCCCGGCCGGACAGGATACGCAGTATTTT
TRBJ2-7 | NA | TRBV29-1 | NA | CSVGDTFYEQYF | TGCAGCGTTGGGGACACGTTCTACGAGCAGTACTTC
TRBJ2-4 | NA | TRBV7-9 | TRBD2 | CASSLVGLAGVQYF | TGTGCCAGCAGCTTAGTCGGACTAGCGGGAGTTCAGTACTTC
TRBJ1-2 | NA | TRBV10-2 | TRBD1 | CASYQETGTANYGYTF | TGCGCCAGCTACCAAGAAACAGGGACAGCTAACTATGGCTACACCTTC
TRBJ1-5 | NA | TRBV5-1 | NA | CASSTEGLNQPQHF | TGCGCCAGCAGCACAGAGGGACTCAATCAGCCCCAGCATTTT
TRBJ1-5 | NA | TRBV6-1 | TRBD1 | CASSEGQGGNQPQHF | TGTGCCAGCAGTGAGGGACAGGGCGGCAATCAGCCCCAGCATTTT
TRBJ2-3 | NA | TRBV7-9 | NA | CASSPYESIGNTQYF | TGTGCCAGCAGCCCTTACGAATCGATTGGTAATACGCAGTATTTT
TRBJ1-2 | NA | TRBV5-1 | NA | CASSIGTANYGYTF | TGCGCCAGCAGCATAGGGACGGCAAACTATGGCTACACCTTC
TRBJ1-6 | once | TRBV18 | NA | CASSPPNREGGVPLHF | TGTGCCAGCTCACCCCCCAACAGGGAGGGGGGCGTGCCCCTCCACTTT
TRBJ2-7 | NA | TRBV10-3 | NA | CAIRAAGYEQYF | TGTGCCATCCGGGCAGCCGGTTACGAGCAGTACTTC
TRBJ2-3 | NA | TRBV9 | NA | CASSVGGQPTDTQYF | TGTGCCAGCAGCGTGGGTGGACAGCCCACAGATACGCAGTATTTT
TRBJ2-4 | NA | TRBV21-1 | NA | CASSKGQGIAKNIQYF | TGTGCCAGCAGCAAAGGACAGGGGATAGCCAAAAACATTCAGTACTTC
TRBJ2-7 | NA | TRBV6-5 | TRBD2 | CASRWGEGPYEQYF | TGTGCCAGCAGATGGGGGGAGGGCCCCTACGAGCAGTACTTC
TRBJ2-1 | NA | TRBV15 | TRBD1 | CATSRGGQGWNEQFF | TGTGCCACCAGCAGGGGAGGACAGGGCTGGAATGAGCAGTTCTTC
TRBJ1-5 | NA | TRBV28 | NA | CATSVGQPQHF | TGTGCCACCTCAGTGGGTCAGCCCCAGCATTTT
TRBJ1-1 | NA | TRBV27 | TRBD1 | CASSFSGTVNTEAFF | TGTGCCAGCAGTTTTTCCGGGACAGTGAACACTGAAGCTTTCTTT
TRBJ2-2 | NA | TRBV6-5 | NA | CASSGGTVGLFF | TGTGCCAGCAGTGGAGGGACGGTGGGGCTGTTTTTT
TRBJ1-1 | NA | TRBV6-5 | NA | CASSRSGDTEAFF | TGTGCCAGCAGTCGCTCAGGGGACACTGAAGCTTTCTTT
TRBJ1-1 | NA | TRBV7-3 | NA | CASSGRGDPEAFF | TGTGCCAGCAGCGGTCGGGGGGACCCTGAAGCTTTCTTT